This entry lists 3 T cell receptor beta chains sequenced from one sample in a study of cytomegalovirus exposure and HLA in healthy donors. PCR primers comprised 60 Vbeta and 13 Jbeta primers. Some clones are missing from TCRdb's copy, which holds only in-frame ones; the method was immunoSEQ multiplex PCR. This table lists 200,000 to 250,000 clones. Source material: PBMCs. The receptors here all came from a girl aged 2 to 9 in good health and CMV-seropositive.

This chain's CDR3 is CASSTPGLFTGELFF. The CDR3 region has the DNA TGTGCCAGTAGTACCCCGGGACTATTCACCGGGGAGCTGTTTTTT. V gene TRBV19 combines with J gene TRBJ2-2; TRBD2 aligns across 7 bases. This CDR3 is built from 15 residues. CDR1 and CDR2 from the germline V gene are LNHDA and SQIVND (reference sequence). V lost 4 bases to trimming and J lost 4 bases; unmatched junction nucleotides: 6.

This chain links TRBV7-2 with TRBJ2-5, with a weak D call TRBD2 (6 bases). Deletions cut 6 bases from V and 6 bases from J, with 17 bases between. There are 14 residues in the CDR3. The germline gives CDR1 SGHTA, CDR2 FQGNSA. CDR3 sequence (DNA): TGTGCCAGCAGTTCAGCAACGGGAGCGAAGACCCAGTACTTC. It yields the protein CASSSATGAKTQYF.

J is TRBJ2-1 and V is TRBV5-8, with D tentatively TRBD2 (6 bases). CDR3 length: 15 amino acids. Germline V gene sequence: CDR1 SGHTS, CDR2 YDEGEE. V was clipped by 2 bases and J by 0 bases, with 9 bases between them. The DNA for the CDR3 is TGTGCCAGCAGCTTCCTCGGGAGCTCCTACAATGAGCAGTTCTTC. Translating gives CASSFLGSSYNEQFF. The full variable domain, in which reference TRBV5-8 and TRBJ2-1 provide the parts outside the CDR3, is EAGVTQSPTHLIKTRGQQATLRCSPISGHTSVYWYQQALGLGLQFLLWYDEGEERNRGNFPPRFSGRQFPNYSSELNVNALELEDSALYLCASSFLGSSYNEQFFGPGTRLTVL.